This TCR beta chain stems from a study of blood T cell repertoires in COVID-19. Study context: The cDNA or gDNA used as material had been derived from T cells, B-cell-depleted T cells, or PBMCs.

Germline V CDR1 and CDR2: SGHKS, YYEKEE (reference sequence). V shed 1 base and J 7 bases; nucleotides not matched to a gene: 8. The CDR3 runs to 15 residues. Clinical history as reported by participants underpinned cohort assignment. Recovered Cohort 3 donors showed two negative PCRs, clearance, or symptom resolution. Sequencing used immunoSEQ multiplex PCR; TCRdb keeps in-frame clones, though not all of them. The sample has about 200,000 clones; roughly 90% are singletons. Sequenced input: PBMCs or T cells enriched from blood (not recorded which). The TCR sequence derives from a woman aged 18-30 years who had recovered from COVID-19. The genes are TRBV5-5 and TRBJ2-1; 7 bases agree with TRBD1. CDR3 in DNA: TGTGCCAGCAGCTTGTCACAGGGGTGGAGGAATGAGCAGTTCTTC. Translation gives CASSLSQGWRNEQFF.